These T cell receptor beta chains were read from a single sample in a study of T cells in Graves' hyperthyroidism and ophthalmopathy. In TCRdb, the multiplex PCR reads were re-called with MiXCR into one record per CDR3 protein. Of 480,000 or so distinct CDR3 sequences in the sample, over 35% were seen once. Input material: peripheral blood or thyroid tissue (not recorded which). All receptors come from an adult woman with Graves' disease, either hyperthyroidism or ophthalmopathy (not recorded which). Each CDR3 is given with its conserved first and last residue. Fields, in order: J gene, D gene, clone size, V gene, CDR3 DNA, CDR3 protein. The D gene is left open where the match is weak. The listing skips clone size in some rows; elsewhere it reads once, few, many or a size class.

TRBJ1-3,-,once,TRBV25-1,TGTGCCAGCAGCCAACAGGGTTACTCTGGAAACACCATATATTTT,CASSQQGYSGNTIYF
TRBJ2-2,TRBD1,few,TRBV27,TGTGCCAGCAGGACAGGGGCCGGGGAGCTGTTTTTT,CASRTGAGELFF
TRBJ2-7,TRBD2,once,TRBV7-2,TGTGCCAGCAGCCGTATCCTAGCGGCCTACGAGCAGTACTTC,CASSRILAAYEQYF
TRBJ1-2,-,-,TRBV10-3,TGTGCCATCAGCTCGGGCCTCATAGCGTTCTATGGCTACACCTTC,CAISSGLIAFYGYTF
TRBJ1-2,-,-,TRBV7-9,TGTGCCAGCAGCTCTGACGGGGGCCCTTTCTTC,CASSSDGGPFF
TRBJ1-5,TRBD1,-,TRBV12-3/TRBV12-4,TGTGCCAGCAGTCAAGGACAGGGTTTAGGACACGAGCATTTT,CASSQGQGLGHEHF
TRBJ2-5,-,-,TRBV11-2,TGTGCCAGCAGCACCGCTAGGGAGACCCAGTACTTC,CASSTARETQYF
TRBJ1-6,-,-,TRBV12-3/TRBV12-4,TGTGCCAGCAGTGTTCCAGGCGCCGGCTCCCCCCTCCACTTT,CASSVPGAGSPLHF
TRBJ2-5,-,-,TRBV7-9,TGTGCCAGCACCCCCAAAGCGGAAGAGACCCAGTACTTC,CASTPKAEETQYF
TRBJ2-7,TRBD2,-,TRBV7-9,TGTGCCAGCAGCCAACTACTAGCGGGACCCTACGAGCAGTACTTC,CASSQLLAGPYEQYF
TRBJ2-6,-,-,TRBV10-2,TGCGCCAGTGGACGGGGATTCTCTGGGGCCAACGTCCTGACCTTC,CASGRGFSGANVLTF
TRBJ2-5,TRBD1,-,TRBV9,TGCGCCAGCAGCCAAGGCGGGACAGGGGGCCAGTACGAGACCCAGTACTTC,CASSQGGTGGQYETQYF
TRBJ2-1,TRBD1,few,TRBV2,TGTGCCAGCCACGACAGGGATGTGTCCAATGAGCAGTTCTTC,CASHDRDVSNEQFF
TRBJ2-5,-,-,TRBV5-1,TGTGCCAGCAGCCCTGGGACCCAGATGGAGGCCCAGTACTTC,CASSPGTQMEAQYF
TRBJ1-1,TRBD1,many,TRBV5-1,TGCGCCACCTCGAGGGGGACAGGGGTTTCTGACACTGAAGCTTTCTTT,CATSRGTGVSDTEAFF
TRBJ2-7,-,-,TRBV10-3,TGTGCCAGGGGTGAAGAGCAGTACTTC,CARGEEQYF
TRBJ2-5,-,-,TRBV20-1,TGCAGTGCCCAAGATCCGTGGGGCCAAGAGACCCAGTACTTC,CSAQDPWGQETQYF
TRBJ1-4,-,many,TRBV7-2,TGTGCCAGCAGCTTAGACCTCGGTGAAAAACTGTTTTTT,CASSLDLGEKLFF
TRBJ2-7,TRBD1,few,TRBV7-6,TGTGCCAGCAGCCCAGTCACCGGGACAGGGTCACACGAGCAGTACTTC,CASSPVTGTGSHEQYF
TRBJ1-2,-,few,TRBV7-9,TGTGCCAGCAGCAATGACGGGCTCTATGGCTACACCTTC,CASSNDGLYGYTF
TRBJ2-5,-,-,TRBV20-1,TGCAGTGCTAGCGGGAGTGGGACCCAGTACTTC,CSASGSGTQYF
TRBJ2-7,TRBD1,many,TRBV20-1,TGCAGTGCTACACCCCGGGACAGGGCCTTCTACGAGCAGTACTTC,CSATPRDRAFYEQYF
TRBJ2-3,TRBD1,-,TRBV7-7,TGTGCTAGCAGCTCCGGGACAGGGGGCACAGATACGCAGTATTTT,CASSSGTGGTDTQYF
TRBJ2-7,TRBD2,few,TRBV6-5,TGTGCCAGCAGCGCCGGCGGGAGTCTCCACTACGAGCAGTACTTC,CASSAGGSLHYEQYF
TRBJ1-5,-,-,TRBV19,TGTGCCAGTAGTATTCCGAGTTGGCAGGGAGGCGATCAGCCCCAGCATTTT,CASSIPSWQGGDQPQHF
TRBJ2-7,-,-,TRBV4-1,TGCGCCAGCAGCCCATTGAAGCAGGACCCCTCCTACGAGCAGTACTTC,CASSPLKQDPSYEQYF
TRBJ1-1,TRBD1,-,TRBV20-1,TGCAGTGCTATACCCGACAGGGCCGGAACTGAAGCTTTCTTT,CSAIPDRAGTEAFF
TRBJ2-7,-,many,TRBV12-3/TRBV12-4,TGTGCCAGCAGCAGTCAAAATCGGGGCGAGCAGTACTTC,CASSSQNRGEQYF
TRBJ1-2,-,many,TRBV7-2,TGTGCCAGCAGCCCCACAGCCGGGACCAACTATGGCTACACCTTC,CASSPTAGTNYGYTF
TRBJ2-7,-,-,TRBV10-2,TGCGCCAGCAACACTCGGGACCATAACTACGAGCAGTACTTC,CASNTRDHNYEQYF
TRBJ1-1,-,-,TRBV20-1,TGCAGTGCCAGTCCTGTCCCGGGTCCCACTGAAGCTTTCTTT,CSASPVPGPTEAFF
TRBJ1-2,-,-,TRBV7-2,TGCGCCGGCAGCTTGGGACCGTATGGCTACACCTTC,CAGSLGPYGYTF
TRBJ2-2,-,-,TRBV20-1,TGCAGTGCTAAGGACGCAGAAAACACCGGGGAGCTGTTTTTT,CSAKDAENTGELFF
TRBJ2-3,TRBD2,-,TRBV20-1,TGCAGTGCTAGAGCTAGCGGGACATGGCGAGATACGCAGTATTTT,CSARASGTWRDTQYF
TRBJ2-2,-,many,TRBV5-1,TGCGCCAGCAGCCCCGGGAACACCGGGGAGCTGTTTTTT,CASSPGNTGELFF
TRBJ2-7,TRBD2,few,TRBV7-3,TGTGCCAGCAGCCCCCCTAGCGGGGACGAGCAGTACTTC,CASSPPSGDEQYF
TRBJ1-5,-,-,TRBV10-3,TGTGCCATCAGCGTTGGAGGGGTGGGTCAGCCCCAGCATTTT,CAISVGGVGQPQHF
TRBJ2-7,-,many,TRBV28,TGTGCCAGCGTGTCGGGTAGCGGACAAGCCTACGAGCAGTACTTC,CASVSGSGQAYEQYF
TRBJ1-5,-,many,TRBV20-1,TGCAGTGCTGCGGGCCCCGCGGTGACTCTTCAGCCCCAGCATTTT,CSAAGPAVTLQPQHF
TRBJ1-2,-,few,TRBV5-1,TGCGCCAGCAGCTTGGGACGGCTCTATGGCTACACCTTC,CASSLGRLYGYTF
TRBJ1-2,-,once,TRBV19,TGTGCCAGTAGTACACAGGGCGGTCGGGGCTACACCTTC,CASSTQGGRGYTF
TRBJ2-7,TRBD2,-,TRBV7-8,TGTGCCAGCAGCCCCCCCGAAGGGCTAGCGGGGGAGCAGTACTTC,CASSPPEGLAGEQYF
TRBJ1-1,-,few,TRBV4-1,TGCGCCAGCAAAGTCAACCACGGGAACACTGAAGCTTTCTTT,CASKVNHGNTEAFF
TRBJ2-7,-,many,TRBV6-5,TGTGCCAGCAGTTACTCAGGGGCCTACGAGCAGTACTTC,CASSYSGAYEQYF
TRBJ1-6,TRBD1,-,TRBV25-1,TGTGCCAGCACGAGACAGGGCCGTAATTCACCCCTCCACTTT,CASTRQGRNSPLHF
TRBJ1-5,-,-,TRBV5-1,TGCGCCAGCAGCCAGTTTGGGGGGCCGTACAGCAATCAGCCCCAGCATTTT,CASSQFGGPYSNQPQHF
TRBJ1-1,TRBD1,many,TRBV6-2/TRBV6-3,TGTGCCAGCAGTTACCGGACAGGGTCCGACACTGAAGCTTTCTTT,CASSYRTGSDTEAFF
TRBJ1-2,TRBD1,-,TRBV7-9,TGTGCCAGCAGCTTTGGGACAGTGGTCTCCTATGGCTACACCTTC,CASSFGTVVSYGYTF
TRBJ2-7,-,few,TRBV24-1,TGTGCCACCAGTGATAGCGCCTCGGGGGAGCAGTACTTC,CATSDSASGEQYF
TRBJ1-4,-,many,TRBV6-5,TGTGCCAGCAGTGAGACAGCGGCGGTGGATGAAAAACTGTTTTTT,CASSETAAVDEKLFF